The subject of this entry is one T cell receptor (beta chain). This sample is part of a study of T cell responses to AZD1222 COVID-19 vaccine. The repertoire was sequenced with immunoSEQ multiplex PCR; TCRdb's copy has only in-frame clones and lacks some. Seen here are fewer than 120,000 clones, roughly 92% observed once, and the top ten hold approximately 2.7%. CDR3 length equals 16 residues. V was pared by 6 bases and J by 5 bases, with 11 bases of the junction left unmatched. Germline V gene lookup returns CDR1 SEHNR and CDR2 FQNEAQ (reference sequence). This TCR came from an adult who received the AZD1222 COVID-19 vaccine. The chain is built from TRBV7-9 and TRBJ2-3, with 10 nucleotides matching TRBD2. Specimen: peripheral blood, collected 28 days after the second AZD1222 dose. The CDR3 region is CASRVGAGGLRDTQYF. The CDR3 nucleotides are TGTGCCAGCAGGGTTGGAGCGGGGGGGCTGAGAGATACGCAGTATTTT.